The 14 T cell receptor beta chains reported below all come from one sample, sequenced in a study of cytomegalovirus exposure and HLA in healthy donors (dated by TCRdb to 2015 to 2018). Receptor libraries were prepared by the immunoSEQ multiplex PCR assay. For the multiplex PCR, a mixture combining 60 forward primers for TCR Vbeta segments and 13 reverse primers for TCR Jbeta segments was used. TCRdb retrieved this table from immuneACCESS and kept in-frame rearrangements only. Not all clones are present; in checked studies, unresolved V genes account for under half, and no reason is known for the remainder. The sample's table covers approximately 120,000 clones. Together, the top ten hold under 2.5% of the sample. The sequencing sample was made of PBMCs. These receptors were collected from a man aged 35-49 years in good health and CMV-seronegative.

V and J are TRBV11-3 and TRBJ2-2; 13 bases align to TRBD2. The CDR3 contains 17 residues. Germline loops: CDR1 SGHNT, CDR2 YENEEA. After removal of 5 bases from V and 3 bases from J, the junction contained 6 bases not matched to a gene. The CDR3 bases are TGTGCCAGCAGCAGGACTAGCGGGAGAGGGTACACCGGGGAGCTGTTTTTT. This sequence encodes CASSRTSGRGYTGELFF.

The J gene is TRBJ1-1, the V gene TRBV19; a weak D match, TRBD1 (5 bases). Germline V CDR1 and CDR2: LNHDA, SQIVND (reference sequence). Trimming shortened V by 0 bases and J by 5 bases, and 10 bases separated the two germline ends. This CDR3 region has 14 residues. CDR3 sequence reads: CASSIDQGGTEAFF. DNA for the CDR3: TGTGCCAGTAGTATAGACCAGGGTGGGACTGAAGCTTTCTTT.

The V and J genes are TRBV27 and TRBJ2-7, with 9 nucleotides matching TRBD1. V lost 6 bases to trimming and J lost 7 bases; unmatched junction nucleotides: 10. The CDR3 loop spans 14 amino acids. Germline V gene sequence: CDR1 MNHEY, CDR2 SMNVEV (reference sequence). The CDR3 DNA follows: TGTGCCAGCAGGGCGGGGACAGGGACGGGAGAGCAGTACTTC. This sequence encodes CASRAGTGTGEQYF.

This rearrangement joins TRBV28 to TRBJ2-7; TRBD1 aligns across 8 bases. The CDR3 is made up of 15 amino acids. J was trimmed by 1 base and V by 10 bases; bases with no gene match: 12. Germline assignment: CDR1 MDHEN and CDR2 SYDVKM. The CDR3 DNA is TGTGCCATCACATCAGGGGGCGCATTTTCCTACGAGCAGTACTTC. Translating gives CAITSGGAFSYEQYF.

The V gene is TRBV5-1, the J gene TRBJ2-1, with 7 nucleotides matching TRBD1. CDR1 SGHRS and CDR2 YFSETQ come from the germline V gene. The J segment lost 2 bases and the V segment lost 3 bases, leaving 2 bases of the junction unmatched. The CDR3 covers 14 residues. CDR3 sequence: CASSSGQPYNEQFF. The CDR3 DNA reads TGCGCCAGCAGCTCGGGACAGCCCTACAATGAGCAGTTCTTC. The full variable domain, with the rest looked up from reference TRBV5-1 and TRBJ2-1, is KAGVTQTPRYLIKTRGQQVTLSCSPISGHRSVSWYQQTPGQGLQFLFEYFSETQRNKGNFPGRFSGRQFSNSRSEMNVSTLELGDSALYLCASSSGQPYNEQFFGPGTRLTVL.

This chain connects TRBV5-4 to TRBJ2-1; 9 positions match TRBD1. Looked up from germline, CDR1 is SGHNT and CDR2 is YYREEE (reference sequence). Trimming at V came to 4 bases and at J to 8 bases, leaving 7 bases not matched to a gene. This CDR3 spans 14 amino acids. The CDR3 reads CASSQKQGADEQFF. CDR3 bases: TGTGCCAGCAGCCAAAAACAGGGGGCCGATGAGCAGTTCTTC.

This chain uses TRBV5-1 with TRBJ2-5; TRBD2 matches 8 bases. V lost 4 bases to trimming and J lost 4 bases; unmatched junction nucleotides: 15. The length of the CDR3 is 17 residues. Germline CDR1 SGHRS, CDR2 YFSETQ. DNA for the CDR3: TGCGCCAGCAGCCTAAATCCCGGGACTAGTTTGGGAGAGACCCAGTACTTC. Its protein product is CASSLNPGTSLGETQYF.

The chain recombines TRBV15 with TRBJ2-3, with 8 nucleotides matching TRBD2. V gave up 1 base and J gave up 4 bases; unmatched junction bases: 13. CDR1 and CDR2 from the germline V gene are LNHNV and YYDKDF (reference sequence). The CDR3 loop spans 18 amino acids. The CDR3 DNA reads TGTGCCACCAGCAGAGCCATGTACGCGGGAGGTTTTTCAGATACGCAGTATTTT. Translated: CATSRAMYAGGFSDTQYF.

CDR3 in DNA: TGCGCCAGCAGCATAAGAACAGGGACAGATACGCAGTATTTT. Residues: CASSIRTGTDTQYF. The rearrangement links TRBV5-1 to TRBJ2-3; D may be TRBD1 (6 bases). V was trimmed by 4 bases and J by 3 bases, leaving 12 bases between them. Germline V lookup: CDR1 SGHRS, CDR2 YFSETQ. The CDR3 contains 14 residues. The full variable domain, rest sourced from reference TRBV5-1 and TRBJ2-3, is KAGVTQTPRYLIKTRGQQVTLSCSPISGHRSVSWYQQTPGQGLQFLFEYFSETQRNKGNFPGRFSGRQFSNSRSEMNVSTLELGDSALYLCASSIRTGTDTQYFGPGTRLTVL.

The CDR3: CASSLAGTDYNEQFF. CDR3 bases: TGTGCCAGCAGCTTGGCGGGGACAGATTACAATGAGCAGTTCTTC. The chain combines TRBV5-4 with TRBJ2-1; 7 bases match TRBD1. This CDR3 comprises 15 residues. In germline, CDR1 is SGHNT, CDR2 YYREEE (reference sequence). V lost 0 bases to trimming and J lost 4 bases; unmatched junction nucleotides: 4.

The chain is built from TRBV29-1 and TRBJ2-7, with 7 bases identical to TRBD1. Trimming cost V 7 bases and J 2 bases; bases outside gene matches: 11. The length of the CDR3 is 14 residues. Looked up from germline, CDR1 is SQVTM and CDR2 is ANQGSEA. For the CDR3, the DNA is TGCAGCGCCGCCGAGGGGGCGCTTCCCTACGAGCAGTACTTC. It codes for CSAAEGALPYEQYF.

V usage is TRBV9 and J usage is TRBJ1-3, with TRBD1 identical over 9 bases. V gave up 4 bases and J gave up 2 bases; unmatched junction bases: 4. Germline CDR1 SGDLS, CDR2 YYNGEE. This CDR3 is built from 15 residues. CDR3 loop: CASSLGQGAGNTIYF. The CDR3, as DNA: TGTGCCAGCAGCCTGGGACAGGGAGCTGGAAACACCATATATTTT.

The chain recombines TRBV11-3 with TRBJ2-7, with TRBD2 matching 7 bases. J lost 6 bases, V lost 5 bases, and 7 bases had no gene match. Germline-derived CDR1 and CDR2 are SGHNT and YENEEA. The CDR3 has 13 amino acids. CDR3 sequence: CASSPRGGVEQYF. The CDR3 DNA reads TGTGCCAGCAGCCCCCGGGGAGGGGTCGAGCAGTACTTC.

The chain has TRBV9 and TRBJ2-7, with D tentatively TRBD2 (6 bases). Germline values: CDR1 SGDLS, CDR2 YYNGEE. Trimming shortened V by 0 bases and J by 5 bases, and 12 bases separated the two germline ends. The length of the CDR3 is 14 residues. This CDR3 reads CASSVVGGSHEQYF. CDR3 nucleotide sequence: TGTGCCAGCAGCGTAGTTGGAGGGTCCCACGAGCAGTACTTC.